The 25 T cell receptor beta chains in this list originate from one sample, sequenced in a study of cytomegalovirus exposure and HLA in healthy donors. The primer mix had 60 Vbeta and 13 Jbeta primers. The table came from immunoSEQ multiplex PCR; TCRdb's copy has only in-frame clones and leaves some out. This sample has approximately 170,000 clones, with roughly four fifths found just once. Sequenced input: PBMCs. The source is a woman aged 25 to 39 in good health and CMV-seropositive.

The table lists this clone with a few counts. The chain has TRBV5-1 and TRBJ1-2; 8 nucleotides line up with TRBD1. The V gene's germline CDR1 is SGHRS and CDR2 YFSETQ. CDR3 size: 14 residues. V lost 7 bases and J lost 8; bases outside the gene matches: 13. The CDR3 loop is CASHPTGAASGYTF. CDR3 DNA: TGCGCCAGCCATCCGACAGGGGCAGCTTCGGGCTACACCTTC.

CDR3 sequence (DNA): TGCGCCAGCAGCCAAGGGAGGGGGCTTGGAAACACCATATATTTT. Its translation: CASSQGRGLGNTIYF. The chain recombines TRBV4-1 with TRBJ1-3; 7 nucleotides match TRBD1. The germline V gene has CDR1 MGHRA and CDR2 YSYEKL. V lost 1 base, J lost 3 bases, and 3 bases stayed unmatched. The CDR3 loop spans 15 amino acids.

This clone is a singleton in its sample. The chain couples TRBV6-4 to TRBJ2-1; 11 bases line up with TRBD2. The length of the CDR3 is 15 residues. Germline V gives CDR1 MRHNA, CDR2 SNTAGT. V shed 5 bases and J 5 bases; nucleotides not matched to a gene: 5. CDR3 region: CASSLSGRGNNEQFF. CDR3 DNA: TGTGCCAGCAGTCTTAGCGGGAGGGGAAACAATGAGCAGTTCTTC.

The gene calls are TRBV27 and TRBJ2-1; 9 nucleotides agree with TRBD1. The CDR3 extends over 14 amino acids. J gave up 9 bases and V 2 bases, and 5 bases lay outside the gene matches. Germline V CDR1 and CDR2: MNHEY, SMNVEV (reference sequence). The CDR3 protein is CASSLLQGAGEQFF. In DNA form, the CDR3 reads TGTGCCAGCAGTTTACTACAGGGGGCCGGTGAGCAGTTCTTC.

The genes are TRBV2 and TRBJ1-5; 10 bases map to TRBD1. Germline V gives CDR1 SNHLY, CDR2 FYNNEI. V lost 7 bases, J lost 4 bases, and 7 bases stayed unmatched. The CDR3 loop spans 15 amino acids. The DNA of the CDR3 is TGTGCCAGCACCAAGGGGACAGGGGTTAATCAGCCCCAGCATTTT. It encodes CASTKGTGVNQPQHF. Drawing the rest from reference TRBV2 and TRBJ1-5, the complete variable domain is EPEVTQTPSHQVTQMGQEVILRCVPISNHLYFYWYRQILGQKVEFLVSFYNNEISEKSEIFDDQFSVERPDGSNFTLKIRSTKLEDSAMYFCASTKGTGVNQPQHFGDGTRLSIL.

The chain joins TRBV28 to TRBJ1-2; TRBD1 agrees at 9 bases. The V and J ends lost 6 bases and 8 bases, in that order; junction bases with no gene match: 4. This CDR3 contains 12 residues. Per germline, CDR1 MDHEN and CDR2 SYDVKM. CDR3 loop: CASSIQGAGYTF. Here the CDR3 DNA reads TGTGCCAGCAGCATACAGGGGGCCGGCTACACCTTC.

The chain links TRBV28 to TRBJ2-7; 12 positions agree with TRBD2. The CDR3 spans 13 residues. The germline gives CDR1 MDHEN, CDR2 SYDVKM. The V and J ends lost 6 bases and 6 bases, in that order; junction bases with no gene match: 3. CDR3 bases: TGTGCCAGCAGAATGGGACTAGCGGGCGAGCAGTACTTC. This encodes CASRMGLAGEQYF.

The chain has TRBV18 and TRBJ2-7, with 10 bases matching TRBD2. Per germline, CDR1 KGHSH and CDR2 LQKENI. J lost 2 bases, V lost 6 bases, and 4 bases had no gene match. The CDR3 consists of 14 residues. The CDR3 region is CASSLAGDPYEQYF. Written as DNA, the CDR3 is TGTGCCAGCTCTCTAGCGGGAGACCCCTACGAGCAGTACTTC.

The V call is TRBV7-2, the J call TRBJ2-7; D uncertain. There are 14 residues in the CDR3. Germline CDR1 reads SGHTA; CDR2 reads FQGNSA. Trimming took 0 bases from V and 0 from J, leaving 6 bases between them. The DNA for the CDR3 is TGTGCCAGCAGCTTAGCGCACAGCTCCTACGAGCAGTACTTC. This translates into CASSLAHSSYEQYF.

The V gene is TRBV4-1, the J gene TRBJ2-7, with 10 bases aligning to TRBD1. The ends lost 3 bases at V and 2 bases at J; junction bases unmatched: 4. Germline assignment: CDR1 MGHRA and CDR2 YSYEKL. This CDR3 comprises 15 residues. This CDR3 reads CASSQPGTGAYEQYF. DNA for the CDR3: TGCGCCAGCAGCCAGCCCGGGACAGGGGCCTACGAGCAGTACTTC.

As to this clone: An end of the junction does not agree with germline; a read error may underlie this. This rearrangement joins TRBV6-5 to TRBJ2-5; TRBD2 matches at 10 bases. Germline CDR1 is MNHEY and CDR2 is SVGAGI. This CDR3 spans 15 amino acids. The DNA for the CDR3 is TGTGCCAGCAGCGGGACTAGCGTATTCCAAGGGACCCAGTACTTC. This translates into CASSGTSVFQGTQYF.

The V gene is TRBV5-6, the J gene TRBJ2-7, with TRBD1 as a possible D gene (5 bases). CDR1 and CDR2 from the germline V gene are SGHDT and YYEEEE. Trimming took 1 base from V and 2 from J, leaving 19 bases between them. The CDR3 has 17 residues. CDR3: CASSLRMQGPPTYEQYF. The DNA for the CDR3 is TGTGCCAGCAGCTTGAGGATGCAGGGCCCGCCGACCTACGAGCAGTACTTC.

The chain employs TRBV28 and TRBJ1-5, with D hard to call. V shed 3 bases and J shed 4 bases, with 16 bases lying between them. The length of the CDR3 is 16 residues. Germline CDR1 MDHEN, CDR2 SYDVKM. CDR3 sequence (DNA): TGTGCCAGCAGTTTTTCGAGGCTAGGTGGAAATCAGCCCCAGCATTTT. Translation: CASSFSRLGGNQPQHF.

The chain has TRBV19 and TRBJ1-5, with D unclear. Trimming stripped 5 bases from V and 10 bases from J, with 12 bases between. Germline V gives CDR1 LNHDA, CDR2 SQIVND (reference sequence). The CDR3 has 12 amino acids. The CDR3 DNA is TGTGCCAGTAGTTTGATCGTGGGCCCCCAGCATTTT. This sequence encodes CASSLIVGPQHF. Supplemented by reference TRBV19 and TRBJ1-5, the full variable domain reads DGGITQSPKYLFRKEGQNVTLSCEQNLNHDAMYWYRQDPGQGLRLIYYSQIVNDFQKGDIAEGYSVSREKKESFPLTVTSAQKNPTAFYLCASSLIVGPQHFGDGTRLSIL.

The chain employs TRBV7-2 and TRBJ1-5, with a weak D call TRBD1 (5 bases). V gave up 1 base and J gave up 7 bases, with 17 bases separating them. Germline values: CDR1 SGHTA, CDR2 FQGNSA. The CDR3 contains 16 residues. Written as DNA, the CDR3 is TGTGCCAGCAGCTTAGAGGGCGGGGGGGGACGCCAGCCCCAGCATTTT. This codes for CASSLEGGGGRQPQHF.

Notes on this clone: Sequence at one end of the junction differs from germline and may be a read error. The V and J genes are TRBV7-7 and TRBJ2-2; possibly TRBD1 for D (5 bases). The CDR3 extends over 13 amino acids. Germline V gene sequence: CDR1 SSHAT, CDR2 FNYEAQ (reference sequence). The CDR3 DNA sequence: TGTGCTAGCAGCTCCGCTACAGGCGGGGAGCTGTTTTTT. Translated: CASSSATGGELFF.

This chain links TRBV28 with TRBJ2-5; TRBD1 matches at 8 bases. The end of the DNA aligns better with TRBJ2-7, so the J call may be wrong. Germline values: CDR1 MDHEN, CDR2 SYDVKM. The CDR3 extends over 17 amino acids. CDR3 coding DNA: TGTGCCAGCCACGCAAGGACAGGGAGGCCTAGATCCTACGAGCAGTACTTC. Protein: CASHARTGRPRSYEQYF.

The rearrangement joins TRBV27 to TRBJ2-1, with D possibly matching TRBD2 (7 bases). This CDR3 spans 13 amino acids. The V gene's germline CDR1 is MNHEY and CDR2 SMNVEV (reference sequence). The V and J ends lost 9 bases and 6 bases respectively, with 15 bases between them. The CDR3 loop is CASEGEGPNEQFF. DNA of the CDR3: TGTGCCAGTGAGGGGGAGGGTCCCAATGAGCAGTTCTTC.

The chain uses TRBV5-1 and TRBJ2-7; D may be TRBD2 (6 bases). V was cut by 7 bases and J by 0 bases, with 14 bases left in between. The CDR3 extends over 14 amino acids. Germline V CDR1 and CDR2: SGHRS, YFSETQ. CDR3 loop: CASSSGSSSYEQYF. The CDR3 bases are TGCGCCAGCTCGAGCGGGTCGAGCTCCTACGAGCAGTACTTC.

The chain is built from TRBV6-1 and TRBJ1-3, with TRBD1 matching over 7 bases. Germline CDR1 is MNHNS and CDR2 is SASEGT. V lost 7 bases to trimming and J lost 2 bases; unmatched junction nucleotides: 2. There are 13 residues in the CDR3. The CDR3 region has the DNA TGTGCCAGCAACAGGGGCGCTGGAAACACCATATATTTT. Translated: CASNRGAGNTIYF.

This sequence joins TRBV11-2 and TRBJ2-7, with a tentative D call TRBD2 (6 bases). The germline V gene has CDR1 SGHAT and CDR2 FQNNGV. Trimming cost V 1 base and J 0 bases, with 10 bases left between them. The CDR3 has 15 amino acids. The CDR3 sequence: CASSLGTGASYEQYF. The CDR3 bases are TGTGCCAGCAGCTTAGGAACGGGAGCCTCCTACGAGCAGTACTTC.

The rearrangement links TRBV29-1 to TRBJ2-3, with 8 bases lining up with TRBD2. CDR3 length: 12 residues. Germline lookup yields CDR1 SQVTM and CDR2 ANQGSEA. J was trimmed by 7 bases and V by 6 bases; bases with no gene match: 6. The CDR3 is CSVVTSANTQYF. The DNA of the CDR3 is TGCAGCGTCGTGACTAGCGCAAATACGCAGTATTTT.

The chain couples TRBV12-5 to TRBJ1-2; unclear D gene. Trimming cost V 2 bases and J 2 bases, with 6 bases left between them. Germline V gene sequence: CDR1 LGHNT, CDR2 FRNRAP. CDR3 length equals 13 residues. The CDR3 loop reads CASGLRGNYGYTF. CDR3 DNA sequence: TGTGCTAGTGGTTTGCGCGGGAACTATGGCTACACCTTC.

This clone was detected a few times. The CDR3 sequence: CSVRDPGQGYEQYF. The CDR3 DNA sequence: TGCAGCGTTAGGGACCCGGGACAGGGTTACGAGCAGTACTTC. The gene calls are TRBV29-1 and TRBJ2-7, with TRBD1 matching over 9 bases. Germline V gives CDR1 SQVTM, CDR2 ANQGSEA. Germline trimming cut 5 bases from V and 4 bases from J; bases unmatched to any gene: 9. This CDR3 is 14 amino acids long.

This clone came up once. The CDR3 sequence is CASSQDNPGVLSLFF. CDR3 nucleotides: TGCGCCAGCAGCCAAGATAATCCAGGGGTTTTGAGTCTGTTTTTT. The rearrangement joins TRBV4-1 to TRBJ1-4; weak D call: TRBD1 (6 bases). CDR1 is MGHRA and CDR2 is YSYEKL in the germline V gene. Trimming shortened V by 0 bases and J by 14 bases, and 19 bases separated the two germline ends. The CDR3 sequence is 15 residues long.